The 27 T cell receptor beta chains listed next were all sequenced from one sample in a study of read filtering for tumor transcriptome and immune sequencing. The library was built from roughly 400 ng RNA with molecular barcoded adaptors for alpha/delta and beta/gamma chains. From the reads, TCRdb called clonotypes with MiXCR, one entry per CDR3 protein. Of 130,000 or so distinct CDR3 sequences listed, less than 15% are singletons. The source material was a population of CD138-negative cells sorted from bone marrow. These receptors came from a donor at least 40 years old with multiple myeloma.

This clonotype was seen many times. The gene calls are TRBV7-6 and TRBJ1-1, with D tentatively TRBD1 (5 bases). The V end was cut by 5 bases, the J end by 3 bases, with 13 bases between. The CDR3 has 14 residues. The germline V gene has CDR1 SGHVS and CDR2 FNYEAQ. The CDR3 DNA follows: TGTGCCAGCAGCCCCGCTGGGGCTGACACTGAAGCTTTCTTT. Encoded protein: CASSPAGADTEAFF.

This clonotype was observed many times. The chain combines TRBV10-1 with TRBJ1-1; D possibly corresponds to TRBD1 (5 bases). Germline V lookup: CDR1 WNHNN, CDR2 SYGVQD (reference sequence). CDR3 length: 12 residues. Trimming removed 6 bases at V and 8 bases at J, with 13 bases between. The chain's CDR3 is CASRPGTGEAFF. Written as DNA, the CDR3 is TGCGCCAGCAGACCCGGGACTGGAGAAGCTTTCTTT.

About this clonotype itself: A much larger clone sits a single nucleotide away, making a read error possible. This CDR3 reads CASSLQAGAHEELFF. CDR3 nucleotide sequence: TGTGCCAGCAGCTTACAGGCAGGCGCTCATGAAGAACTGTTTTTT. The V and J genes are TRBV7-3 and TRBJ1-4; D unresolved. The CDR3 is 15 amino acids. CDR1 is SGHTA and CDR2 is FQGTGA in the germline V gene.

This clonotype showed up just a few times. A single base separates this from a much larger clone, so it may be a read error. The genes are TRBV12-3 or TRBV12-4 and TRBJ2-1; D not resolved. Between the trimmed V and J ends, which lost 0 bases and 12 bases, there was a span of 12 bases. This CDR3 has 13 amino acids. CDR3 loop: CASSLAHSYVQFF. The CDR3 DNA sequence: TGTGCCAGCAGTTTAGCGCATAGCTATGTGCAGTTCTTC.

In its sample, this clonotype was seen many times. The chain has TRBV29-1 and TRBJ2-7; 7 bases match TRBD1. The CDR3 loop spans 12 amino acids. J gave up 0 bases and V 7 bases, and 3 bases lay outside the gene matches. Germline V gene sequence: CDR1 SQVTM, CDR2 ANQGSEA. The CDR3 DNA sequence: TGCAGCGGGGGACAGAGCTCCTACGAGCAGTACTTC. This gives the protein CSGGQSSYEQYF.

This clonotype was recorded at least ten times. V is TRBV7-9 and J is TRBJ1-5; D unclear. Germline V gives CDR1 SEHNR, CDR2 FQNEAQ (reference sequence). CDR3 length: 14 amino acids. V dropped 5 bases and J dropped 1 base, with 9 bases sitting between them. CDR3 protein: CASSRGSSNQPQHF. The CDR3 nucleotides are TGTGCCAGCAGCCGAGGGTCGAGCAATCAGCCCCAGCATTTT.

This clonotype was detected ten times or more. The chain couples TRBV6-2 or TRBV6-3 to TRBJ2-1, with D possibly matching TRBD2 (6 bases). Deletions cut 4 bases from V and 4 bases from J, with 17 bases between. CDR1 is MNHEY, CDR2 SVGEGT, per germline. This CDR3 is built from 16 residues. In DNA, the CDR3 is TGTGCCAGCAGTTCTTCCGGCAGGACTACTTACAATGAGCAGTTCTTC. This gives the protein CASSSSGRTTYNEQFF.

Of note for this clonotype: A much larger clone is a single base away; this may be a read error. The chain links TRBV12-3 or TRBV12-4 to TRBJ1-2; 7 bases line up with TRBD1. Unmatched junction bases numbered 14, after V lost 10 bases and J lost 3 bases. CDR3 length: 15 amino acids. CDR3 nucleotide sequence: TGTGCCATCAGCCCCACAAAGGGGGCCCACTATGGCTACACCTTC. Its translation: CAISPTKGAHYGYTF.

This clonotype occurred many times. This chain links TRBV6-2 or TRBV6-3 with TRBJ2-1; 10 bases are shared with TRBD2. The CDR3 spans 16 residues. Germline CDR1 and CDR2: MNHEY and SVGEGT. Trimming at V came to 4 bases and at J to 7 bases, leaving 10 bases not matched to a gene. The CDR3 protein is CASSSASGRTRNEQFF. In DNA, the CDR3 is TGTGCCAGCAGTTCGGCTAGCGGGAGAACAAGAAATGAGCAGTTCTTC.

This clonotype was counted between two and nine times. CDR3 bases: TGCAGTGCTCACGGGGGCGGACAAGAGACCCAGTACTTC. This encodes CSAHGGGQETQYF. V and J are TRBV20-1 and TRBJ2-5; D is tentatively TRBD1 or TRBD2 (6 bases each). Germline V CDR1 and CDR2: DFQATT, SNEGSKA (reference sequence). The CDR3 is 13 amino acids. Trimming took off 5 bases at V and 2 bases at J, with 12 bases between the two ends.

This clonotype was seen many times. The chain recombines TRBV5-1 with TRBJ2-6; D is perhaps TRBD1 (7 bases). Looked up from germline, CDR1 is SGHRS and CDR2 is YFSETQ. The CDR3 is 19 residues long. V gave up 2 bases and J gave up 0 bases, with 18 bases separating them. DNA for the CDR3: TGCGCCAGCAGCTTAGGAGTGGCAGGGGGGATCTCTGGGGCCAACGTCCTGACTTTC. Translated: CASSLGVAGGISGANVLTF.

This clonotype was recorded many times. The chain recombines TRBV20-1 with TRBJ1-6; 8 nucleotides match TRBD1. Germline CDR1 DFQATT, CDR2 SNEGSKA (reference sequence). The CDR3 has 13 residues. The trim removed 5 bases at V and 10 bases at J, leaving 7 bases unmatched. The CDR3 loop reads CSAWTGMGSPLHF. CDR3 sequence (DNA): TGCAGTGCTTGGACAGGGATGGGGTCACCCCTCCACTTT.

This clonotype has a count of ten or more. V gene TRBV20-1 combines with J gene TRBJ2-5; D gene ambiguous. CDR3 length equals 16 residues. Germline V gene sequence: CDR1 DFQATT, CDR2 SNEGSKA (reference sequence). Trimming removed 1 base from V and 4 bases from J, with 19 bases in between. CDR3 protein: CSARGSDPDISETQYF. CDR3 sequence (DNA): TGCAGTGCTAGAGGATCCGACCCTGACATTTCAGAGACCCAGTACTTC.

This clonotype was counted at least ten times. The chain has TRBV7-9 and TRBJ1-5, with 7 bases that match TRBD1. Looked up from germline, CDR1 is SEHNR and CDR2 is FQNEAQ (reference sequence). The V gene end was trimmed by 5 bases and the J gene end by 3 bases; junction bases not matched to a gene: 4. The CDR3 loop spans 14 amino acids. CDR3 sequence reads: CASSHDRANQPQHF. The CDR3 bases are TGTGCCAGCAGCCATGACAGGGCCAATCAGCCCCAGCATTTT.

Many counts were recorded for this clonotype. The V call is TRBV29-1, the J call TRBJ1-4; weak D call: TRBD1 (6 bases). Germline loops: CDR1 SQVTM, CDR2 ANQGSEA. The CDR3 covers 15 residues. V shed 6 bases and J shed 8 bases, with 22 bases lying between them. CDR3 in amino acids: CSVQKNLGTHEKLFF. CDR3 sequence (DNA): TGCAGCGTCCAAAAAAACCTCGGGACACACGAAAAACTGTTTTTT.

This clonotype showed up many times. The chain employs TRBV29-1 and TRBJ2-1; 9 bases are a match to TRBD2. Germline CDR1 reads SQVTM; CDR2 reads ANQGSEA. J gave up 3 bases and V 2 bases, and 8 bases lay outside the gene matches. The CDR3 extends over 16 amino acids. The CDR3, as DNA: TGCAGCGTTGAACTAGCGGGAAGGGACATCTACAATGAGCAGTTCTTC. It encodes CSVELAGRDIYNEQFF.

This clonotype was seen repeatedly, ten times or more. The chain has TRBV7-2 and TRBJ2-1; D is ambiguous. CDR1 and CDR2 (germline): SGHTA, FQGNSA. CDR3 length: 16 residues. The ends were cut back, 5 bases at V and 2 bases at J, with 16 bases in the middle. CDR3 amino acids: CASSRGAETTYNEQFF. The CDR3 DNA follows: TGTGCCAGCAGCAGAGGCGCGGAGACGACCTACAATGAGCAGTTCTTC. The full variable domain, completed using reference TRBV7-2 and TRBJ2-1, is GAGVSQSPSNKVTEKGKDVELRCDPISGHTALYWYRQSLGQGLEFLIYFQGNSAPDKSGLPSDRFSAERTGGSVSTLTIQRTQQEDSAVYLCASSRGAETTYNEQFFGPGTRLTVL.

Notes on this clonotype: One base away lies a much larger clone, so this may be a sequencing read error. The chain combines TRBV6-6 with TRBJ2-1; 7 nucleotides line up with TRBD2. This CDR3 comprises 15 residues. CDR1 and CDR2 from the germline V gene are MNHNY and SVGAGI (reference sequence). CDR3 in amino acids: CASSYGGRFYNEQLF. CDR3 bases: TGTGCCAGCAGTTACGGCGGGAGATTCTACAATGAGCAGCTCTTC.

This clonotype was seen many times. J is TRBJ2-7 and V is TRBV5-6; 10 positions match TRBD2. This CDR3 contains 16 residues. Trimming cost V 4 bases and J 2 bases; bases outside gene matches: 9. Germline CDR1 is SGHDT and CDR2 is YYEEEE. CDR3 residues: CASSARTSGRTYEQYF. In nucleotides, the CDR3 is TGTGCCAGCAGCGCGCGGACTAGCGGAAGAACCTACGAGCAGTACTTC. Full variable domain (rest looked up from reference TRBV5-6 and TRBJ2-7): DAGVTQSPTHLIKTRGQQVTLRCSPKSGHDTVSWYQQALGQGPQFIFQYYEEEERQRGNFPDRFSGHQFPNYSSELNVNALLLGDSALYLCASSARTSGRTYEQYFGPGTRLTVT.

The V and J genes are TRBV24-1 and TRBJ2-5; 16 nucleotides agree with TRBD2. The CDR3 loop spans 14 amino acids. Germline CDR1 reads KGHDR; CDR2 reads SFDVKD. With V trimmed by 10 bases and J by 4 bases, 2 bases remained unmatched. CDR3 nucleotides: TGTGCCACGGGACTAGCGGGAGGGCCAGAGACCCAGTACTTC. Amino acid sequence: CATGLAGGPETQYF.

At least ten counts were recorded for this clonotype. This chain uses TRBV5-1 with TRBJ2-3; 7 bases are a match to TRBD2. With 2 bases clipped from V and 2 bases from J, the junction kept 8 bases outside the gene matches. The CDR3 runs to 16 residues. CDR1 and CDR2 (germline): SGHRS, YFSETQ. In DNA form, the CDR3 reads TGCGCCAGCAGCTTACTGGCGGGAGCGGTCACAGATACGCAGTATTTT. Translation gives CASSLLAGAVTDTQYF.

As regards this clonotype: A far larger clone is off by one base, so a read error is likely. This CDR3 is CASSADTYYEQFF. CDR3 sequence (DNA): TGTGCCAGCAGCGCGGACACCTACTATGAGCAGTTCTTC. This rearrangement joins TRBV6-5 to TRBJ2-1; perhaps TRBD1 as D (5 bases). The V gene's germline CDR1 is MNHEY and CDR2 SVGAGI. This CDR3 spans 13 amino acids.

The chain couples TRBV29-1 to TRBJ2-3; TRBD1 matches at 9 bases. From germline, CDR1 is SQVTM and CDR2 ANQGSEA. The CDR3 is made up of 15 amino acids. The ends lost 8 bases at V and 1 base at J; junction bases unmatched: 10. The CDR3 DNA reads TGCAGCCCCTCAGTCCGGGACAGGGGCACAGATACGCAGTATTTT. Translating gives CSPSVRDRGTDTQYF.

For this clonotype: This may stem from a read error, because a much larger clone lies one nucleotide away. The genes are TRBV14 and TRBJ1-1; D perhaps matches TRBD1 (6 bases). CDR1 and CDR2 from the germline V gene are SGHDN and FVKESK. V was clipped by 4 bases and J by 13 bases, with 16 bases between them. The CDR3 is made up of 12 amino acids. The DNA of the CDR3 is TGTGCCAGCAGCCTGTATACAGGGCCGGTTTTCTTT. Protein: CASSLYTGPVFF.

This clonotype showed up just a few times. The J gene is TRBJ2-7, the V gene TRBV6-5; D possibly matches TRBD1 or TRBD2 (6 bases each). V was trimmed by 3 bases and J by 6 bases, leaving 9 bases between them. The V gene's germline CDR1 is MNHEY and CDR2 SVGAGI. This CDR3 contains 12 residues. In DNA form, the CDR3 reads TGTGCCAGCAGTTATTGGGGGGCCGAGCAGTACTTC. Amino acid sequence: CASSYWGAEQYF.

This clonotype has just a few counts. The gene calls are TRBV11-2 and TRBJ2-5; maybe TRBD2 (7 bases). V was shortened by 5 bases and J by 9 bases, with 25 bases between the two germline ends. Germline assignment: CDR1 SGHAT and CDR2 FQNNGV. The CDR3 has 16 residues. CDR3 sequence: CASSATPGQVREAQYF. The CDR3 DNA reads TGTGCCAGCAGCGCCACTCCGGGACAAGTACGGGAGGCCCAGTACTTC.

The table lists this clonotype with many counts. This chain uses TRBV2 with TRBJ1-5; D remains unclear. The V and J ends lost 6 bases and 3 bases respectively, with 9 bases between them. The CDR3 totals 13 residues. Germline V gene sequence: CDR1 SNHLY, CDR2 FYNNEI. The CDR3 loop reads CASRDGINQPQHF. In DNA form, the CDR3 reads TGTGCCAGCAGGGACGGAATCAATCAGCCCCAGCATTTT.